These 10 T cell receptor beta chains were sequenced from one sample in a study of blood T cell repertoires in COVID-19. Profiled with immunoSEQ multiplex PCR; TCRdb holds only in-frame clones, not every one. The top ten hold 5.5% to 8.5% of the sample, which has nearly 300,000 clones, about nine tenths seen once. Sequences were obtained from peripheral blood. These receptors originate from a woman aged 25-40 years who had recovered from COVID-19.

V and J are TRBV5-1 and TRBJ2-2; 9 bases map to TRBD1. The CDR3 contains 15 residues. Germline assignment: CDR1 SGHRS and CDR2 YFSETQ. V dropped 4 bases and J dropped 7; count of bases not matched to a gene: 8. The CDR3 here is CASSEGQGPIGELFF. The CDR3 DNA is TGCGCCAGCAGCGAAGGACAGGGGCCTATCGGGGAGCTGTTTTTT.

The table lists this clone with a count of one. V gene TRBV5-4 combines with J gene TRBJ1-1; D not resolved. V was cut by 4 bases and J by 3 bases, with 13 bases left in between. The CDR3 runs to 14 residues. CDR1 is SGHNT and CDR2 is YYREEE in the germline V gene (reference sequence). In nucleotides, the CDR3 is TGTGCCAGCAGCGGGAGTAGTTTAGACACTGAAGCTTTCTTT. Translation: CASSGSSLDTEAFF.

This clone occurred once. V gene TRBV28 combines with J gene TRBJ2-7; no clear D gene. Germline assignment: CDR1 MDHEN and CDR2 SYDVKM. The CDR3 runs 13 residues. The V end lost 6 bases, the J end lost 4 bases, and 13 bases lay between the germline ends. CDR3 DNA: TGTGCCAGCAGCATCGCCGAGTCTTACGAGCAGTACTTC. It codes for CASSIAESYEQYF.

This clone has a handful of counts. The genes are TRBV4-2 and TRBJ2-2, with 8 bases aligning to TRBD2. This CDR3 is built from 15 residues. Germline-derived CDR1 and CDR2 are LGHNA and YNFKEQ. V was pared by 0 bases and J by 6 bases, with 3 bases of the junction left unmatched. The CDR3 nucleotides are TGTGCCAGCAGCCAAGAAAACGGGGGGGCCGGGGAGCTGTTTTTT. This codes for CASSQENGGAGELFF.

This chain connects TRBV5-1 to TRBJ2-5; D ambiguous. The V and J ends lost 0 bases and 4 bases respectively, with 10 bases between them. This CDR3 contains 14 residues. CDR1 and CDR2 from the germline V gene are SGHRS and YFSETQ. The CDR3 loop is CASSLGNPGETQYF. The CDR3 bases are TGCGCCAGCAGCTTGGGAAACCCCGGAGAGACCCAGTACTTC.

This clone is a singleton in its sample. V gene TRBV5-8 combines with J gene TRBJ2-3; D uncertain. Trimming took 5 bases from V and 0 from J, leaving 7 bases between them. This CDR3 is 13 amino acids long. The germline V gene has CDR1 SGHTS and CDR2 YDEGEE. CDR3 coding DNA: TGTGCCAGCAGTACTTTCAGCACAGATACGCAGTATTTT. As protein: CASSTFSTDTQYF.

The V gene is TRBV28, the J gene TRBJ1-2, with TRBD1 identical over 7 bases. Germline values: CDR1 MDHEN, CDR2 SYDVKM. V gave up 3 bases and J gave up 2 bases; unmatched junction bases: 3. This CDR3 spans 14 amino acids. CDR3 sequence: CASSLGQKNYGYTF. The CDR3 nucleotides read TGTGCCAGCAGTTTGGGACAGAAGAACTATGGCTACACCTTC.

This clone was detected a few times. The chain links TRBV28 to TRBJ1-6, with TRBD1 matching over 9 bases. The CDR3 runs 16 residues. Trimming cost V 2 bases and J 9 bases; bases outside gene matches: 8. In germline, CDR1 is MDHEN, CDR2 SYDVKM. CDR3 region: CASSLLPGQGLSPLHF. The DNA for the CDR3 is TGTGCCAGCAGTTTACTTCCGGGACAGGGACTTTCACCCCTCCACTTT.

The rearrangement links TRBV30 to TRBJ2-6, with D maybe TRBD2 (5 bases). CDR1 is GTSNPN, CDR2 SVGIG, per germline (reference sequence). V lost 4 bases to trimming and J lost 3 bases, with 10 bases between them. The CDR3 runs 14 residues. The CDR3 nucleotides are TGTGCCTGGACCCCCGGGAATGGGGCCAACGTCCTGACTTTC. Encoded protein: CAWTPGNGANVLTF.

The CDR3 bases are TGTGCCAGCAGCTTACTAGCGGGGGACACAGATACGCAGTATTTT. It is translated as CASSLLAGDTDTQYF. The chain uses TRBV7-2 and TRBJ2-3; 10 nucleotides match TRBD2. This CDR3 comprises 15 residues. Germline CDR1 and CDR2: SGHTA and FQGNSA. J was trimmed by 2 bases and V by 2 bases; bases with no gene match: 1.